This T cell receptor (beta chain) is drawn from a study of blood T cell repertoires in COVID-19. In the source study's methods: Counts of nucleated cells, estimated from reference gene primer amplification, were obtained. Clones were sequenced by immunoSEQ multiplex PCR, and TCRdb holds only the in-frame ones, with some missing. The D gene and trimming were derived from the DNA, and the V and J assignments and clone size from that table. This sample has under 250,000 clones, with roughly 85% found just once. In germline, CDR1 is LNHDA, CDR2 SQIVND (reference sequence). The CDR3 has 13 residues. V dropped 7 bases and J dropped 5 bases, with 14 bases sitting between them. This clone was recorded once.

This sequence was found in a man aged 18 to 29 with active or convalescent COVID-19. The sequencing input was peripheral blood. The rearrangement joins TRBV19 to TRBJ1-1; no reliable D call. The CDR3: CASIPDGGTEAFF. The CDR3, as DNA: TGTGCCAGTATCCCCGATGGAGGGACTGAAGCTTTCTTT.